A single T cell receptor (beta chain) is shown here with its context. CDR1 SGHNT and CDR2 YENEEA come from the germline V gene. With 5 bases clipped from V and 1 base from J, the junction kept 15 bases outside the gene matches. CDR3 length: 20 residues. The method was immunoSEQ multiplex PCR; TCRdb's version includes in-frame clones alone and lacks a portion of them. The table lists fewer than 400,000 clones, just over 85% of them singletons, with about 0.8% in the top ten. The data stem from a study of cytomegalovirus exposure and HLA in healthy donors. Donors were drawn from the approximately 120-subject validation cohort, separate from the approximately 670-subject first cohort.

The rearrangement joins TRBV11-3 to TRBJ2-2; 11 bases align to TRBD2. Sequencing used PBMCs. The TCR originated in a woman younger than 35 in good health and CMV-seronegative. In DNA, the CDR3 is TGTGCCAGCAGCGCTCTCCGGATAGCGGGAGGGTGGGTGAACACCGGGGAGCTGTTTTTT. It codes for CASSALRIAGGWVNTGELFF.